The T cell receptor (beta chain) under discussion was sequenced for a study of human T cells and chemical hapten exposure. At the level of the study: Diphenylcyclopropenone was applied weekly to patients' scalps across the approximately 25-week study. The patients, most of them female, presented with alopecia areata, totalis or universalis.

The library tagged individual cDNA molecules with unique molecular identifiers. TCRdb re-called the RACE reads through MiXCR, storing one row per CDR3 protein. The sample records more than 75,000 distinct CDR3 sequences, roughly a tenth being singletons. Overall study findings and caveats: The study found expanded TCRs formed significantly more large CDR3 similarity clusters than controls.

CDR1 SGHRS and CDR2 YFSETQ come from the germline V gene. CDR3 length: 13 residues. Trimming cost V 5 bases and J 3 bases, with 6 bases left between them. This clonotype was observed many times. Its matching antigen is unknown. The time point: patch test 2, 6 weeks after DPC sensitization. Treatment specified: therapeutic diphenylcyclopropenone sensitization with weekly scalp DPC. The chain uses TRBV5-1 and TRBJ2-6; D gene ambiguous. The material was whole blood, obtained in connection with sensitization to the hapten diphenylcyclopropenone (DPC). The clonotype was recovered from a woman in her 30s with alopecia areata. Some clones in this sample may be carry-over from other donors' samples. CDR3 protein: CASRIDGANVLTF. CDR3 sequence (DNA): TGCGCCAGCAGAATCGATGGGGCCAACGTCCTGACTTTC.